Sequencing of this T cell receptor beta chain was carried out in a study of tumor-infiltrating lymphocytes in primary liver carcinoma. Study-level background: About 3.65 to 8 million productive TCRbeta reads were obtained from the samples, with similar numbers across tissue types. Findings and caveats of the study: Paired tumor-adjacent and tumor-blood samples overlapped less than tumor region pairs did.

Co-extraction yielded RNA and DNA from about 20-30 mg of unsorted bulk tissue. Those sampled were patients whose primary liver carcinoma was treated by surgical resection. Germline values: CDR1 MDHEN, CDR2 SYDVKM. This CDR3 region has 16 residues. V gave up 6 bases and J gave up 0 bases, with 17 bases separating them. From roughly 0.45 ug total RNA, TCR beta cDNA was generated with a primer in the constant region. TCR beta libraries came from three nested multiplex PCR rounds using slightly modified ARM-PCR. Running about 11 cycles apiece, the first two PCR rounds relied on TRBV1-TRBV30 forward primers together with a C-beta reverse primer. TCRdb processed the multiplex PCR reads anew with MiXCR; each CDR3 protein has one entry. Of some 50,000 distinct CDR3 sequences in the sample, 60% to 85% were seen once. A note on this clonotype: Its antigen is not identified. This may stem from a read error, because a much larger clone lies one nucleotide away.

This chain joins TRBV28 and TRBJ2-5, with a possible D match to TRBD1 (6 bases). The sequence was obtained from a man in his forties with primary liver carcinoma and hepatitis B virus infection. Sample: liver tumor tissue from sampling region 5. As to subset: tumor region T5, tumor centre. The CDR3 loop reads CASRLSGDVYQETQYF. DNA of the CDR3: TGTGCCAGCAGATTGTCAGGGGACGTGTACCAAGAGACCCAGTACTTC.